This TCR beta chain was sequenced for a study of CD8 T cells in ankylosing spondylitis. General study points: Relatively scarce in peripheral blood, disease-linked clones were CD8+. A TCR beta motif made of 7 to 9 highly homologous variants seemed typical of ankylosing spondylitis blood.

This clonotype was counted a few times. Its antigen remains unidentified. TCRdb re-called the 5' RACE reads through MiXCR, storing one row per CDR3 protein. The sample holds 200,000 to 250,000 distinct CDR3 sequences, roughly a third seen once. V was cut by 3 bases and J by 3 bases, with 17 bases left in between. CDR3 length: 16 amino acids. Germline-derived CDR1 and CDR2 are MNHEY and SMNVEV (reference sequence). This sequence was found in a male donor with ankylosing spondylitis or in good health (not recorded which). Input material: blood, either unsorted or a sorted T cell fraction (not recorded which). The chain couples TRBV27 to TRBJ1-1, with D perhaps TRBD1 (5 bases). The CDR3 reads CASSFGGGILDTEAFF. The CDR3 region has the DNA TGTGCCAGCAGTTTCGGGGGGGGAATCTTGGACACTGAAGCTTTCTTT.